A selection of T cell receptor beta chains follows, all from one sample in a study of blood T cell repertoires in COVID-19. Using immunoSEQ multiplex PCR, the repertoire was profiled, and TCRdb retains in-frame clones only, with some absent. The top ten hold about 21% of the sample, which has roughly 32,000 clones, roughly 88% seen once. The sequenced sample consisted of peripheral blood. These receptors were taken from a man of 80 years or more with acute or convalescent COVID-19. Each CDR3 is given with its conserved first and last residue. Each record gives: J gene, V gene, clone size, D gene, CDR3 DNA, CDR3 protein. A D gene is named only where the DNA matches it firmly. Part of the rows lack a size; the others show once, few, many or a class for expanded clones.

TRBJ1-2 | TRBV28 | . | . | TGTGCCAGCAGTTTGACAGCCGGGGAGGGGGGCTACACCTTC | CASSLTAGEGGYTF
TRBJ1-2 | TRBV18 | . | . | TGTGCCAGCTCACCAGTCGAGGGTTTGAACTATGGCTACACCTTC | CASSPVEGLNYGYTF
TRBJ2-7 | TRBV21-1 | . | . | TGTGCCAGCAGCAACGAGAAACAGGGGGACTCCTACGAGCAGTACTTC | CASSNEKQGDSYEQYF
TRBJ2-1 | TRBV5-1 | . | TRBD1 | TGCGCCAGCAGCTCCGGACAGGGCTCCTACAATGAGCAGTTCTTC | CASSSGQGSYNEQFF
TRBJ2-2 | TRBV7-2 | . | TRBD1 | TGTGCCAGCAGCTTTGACAGGGCGAACACCGGGGAGCTGTTTTTT | CASSFDRANTGELFF
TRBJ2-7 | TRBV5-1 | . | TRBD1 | TGCGCCAGCAGAGAGGGACAGGGTATTACCTACGAGCAGTACTTC | CASREGQGITYEQYF
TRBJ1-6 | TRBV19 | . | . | TGTGCCACCTCGGAGGGCCTGAGCTCCTATAATTCACCCCTCCACTTT | CATSEGLSSYNSPLHF
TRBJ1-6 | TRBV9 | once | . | TGTGCCAGCAGCGTACAGGGGCTTGATAATTCACCCCTCCACTTT | CASSVQGLDNSPLHF
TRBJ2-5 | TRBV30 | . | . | TGTGCCTGGATCCGGACAGATAACCAAGAGACCCAGTACTTC | CAWIRTDNQETQYF
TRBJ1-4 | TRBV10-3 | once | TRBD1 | TGTGCCATCAGTGAGGGGGACAGGGATGAAAAACTGTTTTTT | CAISEGDRDEKLFF
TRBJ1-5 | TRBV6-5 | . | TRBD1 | TGTGCCAGCAGTATGGGACAGGGGTTGGGTCAGCCCCAGCATTTT | CASSMGQGLGQPQHF
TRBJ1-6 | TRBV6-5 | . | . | TGTGCCAGCAGTTCCGGGGGGTGGGGTAATTCACCCCTCCACTTT | CASSSGGWGNSPLHF
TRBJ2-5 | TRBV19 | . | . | TGTGCCACCAAACGGAGGGATCTAGAGACCCAGTACTTC | CATKRRDLETQYF
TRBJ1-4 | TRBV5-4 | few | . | TGTGCCCACCTGGAGGGATATGAAAAACTGTTTTTT | CAHLEGYEKLFF
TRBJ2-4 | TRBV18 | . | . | TGTGCCAGCTCACCGTCAGGGGTGCGGGACATTCAGTACTTC | CASSPSGVRDIQYF
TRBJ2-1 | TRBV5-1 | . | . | TGCGCCAGCAGCGCTGCCTCTACTAGTAATGAGCAGTTCTTC | CASSAASTSNEQFF
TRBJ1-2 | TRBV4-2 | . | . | TGTGCCAGCAGCCAGGACAGCCGCTCTAACTATGGCTACACCTTC | CASSQDSRSNYGYTF
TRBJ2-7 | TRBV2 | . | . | TGTGCCAGCAGGAAGGACAGTCTTCTCTCCTACGAGCAGTACTTC | CASRKDSLLSYEQYF
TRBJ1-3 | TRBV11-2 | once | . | TGTGCCAGCAGCTTTGAGTGGGAGAGAGAGACCATATATTTT | CASSFEWERETIYF
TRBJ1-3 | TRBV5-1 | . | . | TGCGCCAGCAGGGTTGGACACATGAGCTCTGGAAACACCATATATTTT | CASRVGHMSSGNTIYF
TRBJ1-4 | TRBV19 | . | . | TGTGCCAGTACCCCCCGAGGGTCAAGAGTACCAAATGAAAAACTGTTTTTT | CASTPRGSRVPNEKLFF
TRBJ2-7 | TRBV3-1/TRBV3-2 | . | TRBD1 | TGTGCCAGCAGCCCCCGGGACAGGGGGCAATACGAGCAGTACTTC | CASSPRDRGQYEQYF
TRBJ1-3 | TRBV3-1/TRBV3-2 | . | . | TGTGCCAGCAGCCCGCCTCCCCAGGGTTCGGGAAACACCATATATTTT | CASSPPPQGSGNTIYF
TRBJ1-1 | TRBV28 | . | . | TGTGCCAGCAGTCCCCAGTTTAACACTGAAGCTTTCTTT | CASSPQFNTEAFF
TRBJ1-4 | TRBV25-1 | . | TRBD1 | TGTGCCAGCAGTCCGACAGGGTGGAGTGAAAAACTGTTTTTT | CASSPTGWSEKLFF
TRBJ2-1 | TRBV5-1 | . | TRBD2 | TGCGCCAGCAGCTTAACGGGGGGGTACAATGAGCAGTTCTTC | CASSLTGGYNEQFF
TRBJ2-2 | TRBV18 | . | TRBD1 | TGTGCCAGCTCACCGGCCTCCGGGACAGAGCACCGGGAGCTGTTTTTT | CASSPASGTEHRELFF
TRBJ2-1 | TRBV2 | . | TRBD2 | TGTGCCTCCAGCCCAACTAGCGGGGGACCCAATGAGCAGTTCTTC | CASSPTSGGPNEQFF
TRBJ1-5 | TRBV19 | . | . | TGTGCCAGTAGTATGGCCGGGTACAATCAGCCCCAGCATTTT | CASSMAGYNQPQHF
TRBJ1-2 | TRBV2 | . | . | TGTGCCAGCAGTGTGGGCGGGCACCTCAACTATGGCTACACCTTC | CASSVGGHLNYGYTF
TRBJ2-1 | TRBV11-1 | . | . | TGTGCCAGCAGCTTTTACAGGAACTACAATGAGCAGTTCTTC | CASSFYRNYNEQFF
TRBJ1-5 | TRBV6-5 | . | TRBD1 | TGTGCCAGCAGCGAGACAGGGGGCGCGCCCCAGCATTTT | CASSETGGAPQHF
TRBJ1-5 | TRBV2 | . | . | TGTGCCAGCAGTGAAGGGAGAAAGGTTGGACCCCAGCATTTT | CASSEGRKVGPQHF
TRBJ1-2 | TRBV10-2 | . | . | TGCGCCAGCAGTGATAAAGGAGACTATGGCTACACCTTC | CASSDKGDYGYTF
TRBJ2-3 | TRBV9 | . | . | TGTGCCAGCAGCGTAGGCGCCTACTCAGATACGCAGTATTTT | CASSVGAYSDTQYF
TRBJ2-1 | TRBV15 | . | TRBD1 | TGTGCCACCAGCAGTCCTAGGACAGGGGGCAATGAGCAGTTCTTC | CATSSPRTGGNEQFF
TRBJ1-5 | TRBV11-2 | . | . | TGTGCCAGCAGCTTACACGGTCAGCCCCAGCATTTT | CASSLHGQPQHF
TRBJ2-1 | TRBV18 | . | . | TGTGCCAGCTCACCAGAGGAAGACGGTGAGCAGTTCTTC | CASSPEEDGEQFF
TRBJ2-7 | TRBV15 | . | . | TGTGCCACCAGCACCAGGAACTACGAGCAGTACTTC | CATSTRNYEQYF
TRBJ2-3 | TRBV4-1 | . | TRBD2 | TGCGCCAGCAGCCAGCTCCCGGGACTAGGCACAGATACGCAGTATTTT | CASSQLPGLGTDTQYF
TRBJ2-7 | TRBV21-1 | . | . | TGTGCCAGCAGCAAAGGTAACGGCTCCTACGAGCAGTACTTC | CASSKGNGSYEQYF
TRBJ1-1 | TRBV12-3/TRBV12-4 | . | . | TGTGCCAGCAGTCGACAGTTTGAAGCTTTCTTT | CASSRQFEAFF
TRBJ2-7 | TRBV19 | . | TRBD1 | TGTGCCAGTAGCCAACCGGGACAGGCCTTTAAGGACGAGCAGTACTTC | CASSQPGQAFKDEQYF
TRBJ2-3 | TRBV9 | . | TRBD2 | TGTGCCAGCAGCGTAGGTGCGGGAGGTGGGTCCACAGATACGCAGTATTTT | CASSVGAGGGSTDTQYF
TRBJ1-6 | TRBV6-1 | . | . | TGTGCCAGCAGTGAAGTTTCGAATTCACCCCTCCACTTT | CASSEVSNSPLHF
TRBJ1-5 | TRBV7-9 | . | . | TGTGCCAGCAGCGGGCAGGGGCAAAGTGATCAGCCCCAGCATTTT | CASSGQGQSDQPQHF
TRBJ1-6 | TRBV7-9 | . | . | TGTGCCAGCAGCTTAGCATCAGTCGGGGAATCACCCCTCCACTTT | CASSLASVGESPLHF
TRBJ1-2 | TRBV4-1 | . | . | TGCGCCAGCAGCTTCCTCAAAGGGGGTGGCTACACCTTC | CASSFLKGGGYTF
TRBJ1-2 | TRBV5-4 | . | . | TGTGCCAGCAGCTTGGGGAGGGGAACTAACTATGGCTACACCTTC | CASSLGRGTNYGYTF
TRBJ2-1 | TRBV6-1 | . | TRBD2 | TGTGCCAGCAGTGAAGCGGGACTAGCGCTTTACAATGAGCAGTTCTTC | CASSEAGLALYNEQFF
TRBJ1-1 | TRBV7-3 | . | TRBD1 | TGTGCCAGCAGCTCCCGTAAGGGACAGACAAACACTGAAGCTTTCTTT | CASSSRKGQTNTEAFF
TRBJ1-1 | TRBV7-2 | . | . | TGTGCCAGCAGCTCCCCCGCATCGGGTATGAACACTGAAGCTTTCTTT | CASSSPASGMNTEAFF
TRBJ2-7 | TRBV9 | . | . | TGTGCCAGCAGCGAGAGTCTCTCCGACGAGCAGTACTTC | CASSESLSDEQYF
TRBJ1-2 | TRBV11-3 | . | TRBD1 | TGTGCCAGCAGCTCTCAGGGGGGACGTGGCTATGGCTACACCTTC | CASSSQGGRGYGYTF
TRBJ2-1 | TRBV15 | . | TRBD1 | TGTGCCACCAGCAGAGGCCCGAACAGGGGTCACAATGAGCAGTTCTTC | CATSRGPNRGHNEQFF
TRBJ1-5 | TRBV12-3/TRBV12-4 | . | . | TGTGCCAGCAGGCTAGGGGGCAATCAGCCCCAGCATTTT | CASRLGGNQPQHF
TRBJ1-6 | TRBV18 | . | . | TGTGCCAGCTCACGGTCAGAGGGAGGGACTGGCTCACCCCTCCACTTT | CASSRSEGGTGSPLHF